These 10 T cell receptor beta chains were sequenced from one sample in a study of blood T cells in healthy people across ages. The authors ran a second PCR of roughly 7 to 11 cycles using a sample-barcoded 5' primer and a J-beta primer mix. Via MiXCR, TCRdb re-called the 5' RACE reads, giving one row per CDR3 protein. The sample holds about 600,000 distinct CDR3 sequences, more than 45% seen once. The sample comprised blood. Every receptor here comes from an elderly man in good health.

Regarding this clonotype: Being one base from a much bigger clone, this may be a read error. The chain joins TRBV20-1 to TRBJ2-1; no clear D. The length of the CDR3 is 13 residues. Germline CDR1 DFQATT, CDR2 SNEGSKA (reference sequence). V lost 0 bases and J 4 bases, leaving 7 bases between the germline ends. CDR3 DNA sequence: TGCAGTGCTAGAGAGGCCTGTTACAATGAGCAGTTCTTC. This translates into CSAREACYNEQFF.

The table lists this clonotype with a few counts. This rearrangement joins TRBV27 to TRBJ2-1; TRBD1 aligns across 7 bases. With V trimmed by 5 bases and J by 3 bases, 4 bases remained unmatched. The V gene's germline CDR1 is MNHEY and CDR2 SMNVEV (reference sequence). This CDR3 has 14 residues. The CDR3 reads CASSARQGYNEQFF. The CDR3 nucleotides are TGTGCCAGCAGTGCCCGACAGGGCTACAATGAGCAGTTCTTC.

This chain links TRBV27 with TRBJ2-7, with D perhaps TRBD2 (6 bases). This CDR3 has 17 amino acids. The germline gives CDR1 MNHEY, CDR2 SMNVEV (reference sequence). The ends were cut back, 6 bases at V and 0 bases at J, with 21 bases in the middle. In DNA form, the CDR3 reads TGTGCCAGCAGGGTAGGGGAAGAGCGGGCAGGCTCCTACGAGCAGTACTTC. Amino acid sequence: CASRVGEERAGSYEQYF.

This clonotype was counted only a few times. DNA for the CDR3: TGCGCCAGCAGCCAGGGAGGGACTAGCGGGGGGGCGGAAAATGAGCAGTTCTTC. This codes for CASSQGGTSGGAENEQFF. The V gene is TRBV4-3, the J gene TRBJ2-1; 16 bases are a match to TRBD2. Germline-derived CDR1 and CDR2 are LGHNA and YSLEER. This CDR3 spans 18 amino acids. V lost 3 bases, J lost 7 bases, and 9 bases stayed unmatched.

CDR3 protein: CSARWRQGFHEQYF. In DNA, the CDR3 is TGCAGTGCTAGATGGAGACAGGGTTTCCACGAGCAGTACTTC. V usage is TRBV20-1 and J usage is TRBJ2-7; 7 positions match TRBD1. The CDR3 loop spans 14 amino acids. J lost 5 bases, V lost 2 bases, and 9 bases had no gene match. Germline CDR1 reads DFQATT; CDR2 reads SNEGSKA (reference sequence).

The rearrangement links TRBV6-5 to TRBJ2-1; TRBD1 or TRBD2 may be the D gene (5 bases each). The J call may be faulty, since TRBJ2-7 better matches the DNA end. Germline lookup yields CDR1 MNHEY and CDR2 SVGAGI. The CDR3 loop spans 16 amino acids. In DNA form, the CDR3 reads TGTGCCAGCAGATCGAGCGAGGGGAGCTCCTACAATGAGCAGTACTTC. Translation gives CASRSSEGSSYNEQYF.

This clonotype has more than one count but fewer than ten. The chain couples TRBV5-1 to TRBJ2-5; possible D gene TRBD1, 5 bases. V was cut by 4 bases and J by 3 bases, with 16 bases left in between. Germline loops: CDR1 SGHRS, CDR2 YFSETQ. CDR3 length: 15 amino acids. CDR3 protein: CASSLGRQLEETQYF. The CDR3 region has the DNA TGCGCCAGCAGCCTAGGTCGACAGCTTGAAGAGACCCAGTACTTC.

This clonotype turned up a few times. The chain is built from TRBV7-9 and TRBJ2-7; 10 bases map to TRBD1. V dropped 5 bases and J dropped 4; count of bases not matched to a gene: 5. Per the germline V gene, CDR1 is SEHNR and CDR2 is FQNEAQ (reference sequence). The CDR3 totals 14 residues. CDR3 protein: CASSSGTGEYEQYF. CDR3 sequence (DNA): TGTGCCAGCAGCAGCGGGACAGGGGAGTACGAGCAGTACTTC.

The table lists this clonotype with a few counts. V usage is TRBV2 and J usage is TRBJ2-5; TRBD1 aligns across 11 bases. The CDR3 is 15 residues long. Losses at the gene ends were 5 bases for V and 1 base for J; bases not matched to a gene: 3. Germline loops: CDR1 SNHLY, CDR2 FYNNEI. CDR3 nucleotide sequence: TGTGCCAGCAGTCGGGACAGGGGGTCCCAAGAGACCCAGTACTTC. It translates to CASSRDRGSQETQYF.

V and J are TRBV30 and TRBJ2-1; D tentatively fits TRBD1 or TRBD2 (5 bases each). Germline V gene data show CDR1 as GTSNPN and CDR2 as SVGIG (reference sequence). The CDR3 is 14 residues long. Trimming stripped 1 base from V and 3 bases from J, with 10 bases between. This CDR3 is CAWSGGAGYNEQFF. For the CDR3, the DNA is TGTGCCTGGAGTGGTGGGGCGGGCTACAATGAGCAGTTCTTC.